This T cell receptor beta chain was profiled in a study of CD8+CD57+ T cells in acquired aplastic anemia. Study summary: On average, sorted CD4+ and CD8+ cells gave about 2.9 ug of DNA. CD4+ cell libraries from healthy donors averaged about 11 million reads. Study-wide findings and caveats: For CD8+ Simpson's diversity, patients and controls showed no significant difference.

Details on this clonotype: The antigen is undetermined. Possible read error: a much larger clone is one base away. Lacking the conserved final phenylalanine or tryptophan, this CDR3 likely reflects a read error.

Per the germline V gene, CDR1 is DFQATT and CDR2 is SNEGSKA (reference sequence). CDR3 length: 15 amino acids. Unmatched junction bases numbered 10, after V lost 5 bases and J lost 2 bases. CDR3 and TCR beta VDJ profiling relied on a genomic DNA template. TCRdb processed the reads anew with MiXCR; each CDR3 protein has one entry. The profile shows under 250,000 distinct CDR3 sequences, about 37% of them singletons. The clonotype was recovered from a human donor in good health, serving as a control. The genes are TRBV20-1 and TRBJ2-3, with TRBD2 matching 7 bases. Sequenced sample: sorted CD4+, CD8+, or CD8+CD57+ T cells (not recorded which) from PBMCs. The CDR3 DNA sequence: TGCAGTGCTGCCCCGGGGCGGGAGACCACAGATACGCAGTATCTT. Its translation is CSAAPGRETTDTQYL.